A single TCR beta chain is shown here with its context. Its antigen is unknown. This sample is part of a study of cytomegalovirus exposure and HLA in healthy donors. Study information: Tens of millions of unique TCRs, all from HLA-typed donors, were included in an early release of the data. Study results and limitations: Donor immune exposure was known only as CMV serostatus.

Primers for the PCR totalled 60 Vbeta and 13 Jbeta. Assay: immunoSEQ multiplex PCR; the TCRdb copy retains only in-frame clones and omits some. The data show over 95,000 clones, 65% to 80% seen once. This CDR3 contains 17 residues. The germline gives CDR1 GTSNPN, CDR2 SVGIG (reference sequence). The ends lost 3 bases at V and 6 bases at J; junction bases unmatched: 14. Sequences were obtained from PBMCs. The sequence derives from a female donor in good health and CMV-seronegative. V usage is TRBV30 and J usage is TRBJ1-6; 7 bases are a match to TRBD1. In nucleotides, the CDR3 is TGTGCCTGGAGGCGTGGGGGACAGCTCCTTCCTAATTCACCCCTCCACTTT. Amino acid sequence: CAWRRGGQLLPNSPLHF. The full variable domain, its missing parts supplied by reference TRBV30 and TRBJ1-6, is SQTIHQWPATLVQPVGSPLSLECTVEGTSNPNLYWYRQAAGRGLQLLFYSVGIGQISSEVPQNLSASRPQDRQFILSSKKLLLSDSGFYLCAWRRGGQLLPNSPLHFGNGTRLTVT.